Listed here are 9 T cell receptor beta chains from one sample, sequenced in a study of CXCR3 chemokines and chemotherapy response in bladder cancer. TCRdb re-called the PCR reads through MiXCR, storing one row per CDR3 protein. The sample records over 10,000 distinct CDR3 sequences, 9.5% to 15% being singletons. The biological material was taken from a patient whose treatment included neoadjuvant chemotherapy. These receptors originate from a human donor with bladder cancer that did not respond to neoadjuvant chemotherapy.

This clonotype has ten or more counts. The chain is built from TRBV27 and TRBJ2-1; a possible D gene is TRBD2 (6 bases). The V gene's germline CDR1 is MNHEY and CDR2 SMNVEV (reference sequence). Trimming shortened V by 3 bases and J by 4 bases, and 10 bases separated the two germline ends. The CDR3 sequence is 14 residues long. CDR3 sequence (DNA): TGTGCCAGCAGTTTTGCGGGAAATTACAATGAGCAGTTCTTC. It encodes CASSFAGNYNEQFF.

This clonotype has a count of ten or more. J is TRBJ2-2 and V is TRBV9, with 7 bases that match TRBD1. This CDR3 spans 18 amino acids. The trim removed 4 bases at V and 6 bases at J, leaving 18 bases unmatched. Germline V gene sequence: CDR1 SGDLS, CDR2 YYNGEE. This CDR3 reads CASSTTGAVNIRPGELFF. DNA of the CDR3: TGTGCCAGCAGCACTACAGGGGCCGTAAATATTCGTCCCGGGGAGCTGTTTTTT.

This clonotype showed up many times. The gene calls are TRBV6-5 and TRBJ2-3; tentatively, D is TRBD2 (6 bases). The CDR3 runs to 16 residues. The germline CDR1 and CDR2 sequences are MNHEY and SVGAGI. With 6 bases removed from V and 2 bases from J, the gap between germline ends came to 18 bases. As DNA, the CDR3 is TGTGCCAGCAGCCGACCCCCGACGGGAGACACAGATACGCAGTATTTT. The encoded protein is CASSRPPTGDTDTQYF.

Concerning this clonotype: Sequence at one end of the junction differs from germline and may be a read error. The rearrangement joins TRBV28 to TRBJ2-4, with D uncertain. Germline values: CDR1 MDHEN, CDR2 SYDVKM. This CDR3 comprises 14 residues. The CDR3 is CASRPDRAKNTQYF. In DNA, the CDR3 is TGTGCCAGCAGACCGGACCGAGCCAAAAACACTCAGTACTTC.

The CDR3 reads CSARRSIQETQYF. The CDR3 nucleotides are TGCAGTGCTAGACGATCGATCCAAGAGACCCAGTACTTC. The gene calls are TRBV20-1 and TRBJ2-5; no reliable D call. This CDR3 spans 13 amino acids. In germline, CDR1 is DFQATT, CDR2 SNEGSKA (reference sequence). The V end was cut by 2 bases, the J end by 1 base, with 8 bases between.

Only a few counts were recorded for this clonotype. The chain joins TRBV20-1 to TRBJ2-3; TRBD1 might be the D (5 bases). Germline V gene data show CDR1 as DFQATT and CDR2 as SNEGSKA (reference sequence). The CDR3 extends over 11 amino acids. V lost 2 bases and J 6 bases, leaving 6 bases between the germline ends. The DNA of the CDR3 is TGCAGTGCTAGATACAGGGATACGCAGTATTTT. This codes for CSARYRDTQYF.

The chain employs TRBV7-9 and TRBJ2-7; 10 positions match TRBD1. Germline CDR1 SEHNR, CDR2 FQNEAQ (reference sequence). The V gene end was trimmed by 5 bases and the J gene end by 7 bases; junction bases not matched to a gene: 5. The CDR3 runs to 13 residues. CDR3 region: CASSPTGGLEQYF. CDR3 DNA: TGTGCCAGCAGCCCGACAGGGGGCTTGGAGCAGTACTTC.

This clonotype was recorded many times. V gene TRBV19 combines with J gene TRBJ2-1; 13 bases are shared with TRBD2. The CDR3 is 15 residues long. V was pared by 4 bases and J by 8 bases, with 5 bases of the junction left unmatched. Per the germline V gene, CDR1 is LNHDA and CDR2 is SQIVND (reference sequence). The CDR3, as DNA: TGTGCCAGTAGTAGTACTAGCGGGGGGGCTTATGAGCAGTTCTTC. Protein sequence: CASSSTSGGAYEQFF.

There are many counts of this clonotype. This chain joins TRBV29-1 and TRBJ2-5; TRBD1 agrees at 10 bases. The germline V gene encodes CDR1 SQVTM and CDR2 ANQGSEA. The CDR3 spans 13 residues. The V and J ends lost 5 bases and 2 bases, in that order; junction bases with no gene match: 2. The CDR3 nucleotides read TGCAGCGTTCGGGACAGGGGACAAGAGACCCAGTACTTC. Its protein product is CSVRDRGQETQYF.